This T cell receptor beta chain stems from a study of shared clonotypes between healthy human individuals. General study results and limits: Generation of non-shared clonotypes was less probable than generation of clonotypes shared by all four donors. The study sampled only blood, and tissue repertoires likely differ. Several donors showed sharing of around 5% of naive CD4 clonotypes.

The protocol was immunoSEQ multiplex PCR, while the TCRdb copy is restricted to in-frame clones and leaves out a portion. The table records about 2.5 million clones, about nine tenths of them present only once. The germline V gene encodes CDR1 SGHTA and CDR2 FQGNSA. There are 14 residues in the CDR3. Trimming pared 1 base from V and 3 bases from J, leaving 10 bases between. Nashville, Tennessee was home to all donors, who were Caucasian adults. This clone was counted between two and nine times. Its target is not known. The sequencing input was naive CD4+ T cells from PBMCs. Subset reported: CD45RA+ positively selected. The sequence came from a man aged 18-30 years in good health. Some clones in this sample may be carry-over from other donors' samples. The genes are TRBV7-2 and TRBJ2-7; weak D call: TRBD1 (5 bases). CDR3 DNA: TGTGCCAGCAGCTTAGTGGGGCCTAGCTACGAGCAGTACTTC. Its translation is CASSLVGPSYEQYF.